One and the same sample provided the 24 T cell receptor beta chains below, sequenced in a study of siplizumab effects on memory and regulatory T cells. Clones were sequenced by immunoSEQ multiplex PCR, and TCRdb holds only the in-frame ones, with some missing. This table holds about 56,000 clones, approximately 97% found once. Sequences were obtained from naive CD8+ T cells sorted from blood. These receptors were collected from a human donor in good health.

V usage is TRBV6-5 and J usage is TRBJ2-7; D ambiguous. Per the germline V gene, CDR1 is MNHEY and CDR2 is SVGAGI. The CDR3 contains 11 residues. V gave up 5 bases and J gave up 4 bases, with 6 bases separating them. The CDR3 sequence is CASSELYEQYF. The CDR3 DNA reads TGTGCCAGCAGTGAACTTTACGAGCAGTACTTC.

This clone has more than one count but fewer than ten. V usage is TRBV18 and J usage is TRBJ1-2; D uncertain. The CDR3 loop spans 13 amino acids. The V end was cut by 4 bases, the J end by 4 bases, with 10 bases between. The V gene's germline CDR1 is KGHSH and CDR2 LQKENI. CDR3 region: CASSHSVSYGYTF. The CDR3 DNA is TGTGCCAGCTCACATTCAGTGTCCTATGGCTACACCTTC.

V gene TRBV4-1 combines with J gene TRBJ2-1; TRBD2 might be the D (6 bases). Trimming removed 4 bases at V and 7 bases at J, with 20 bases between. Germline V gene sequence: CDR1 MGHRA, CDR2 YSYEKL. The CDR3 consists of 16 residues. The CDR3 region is CASSPPAGRSDNEQFF. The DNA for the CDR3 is TGCGCCAGCAGCCCGCCGGCGGGACGTTCGGATAATGAGCAGTTCTTC.

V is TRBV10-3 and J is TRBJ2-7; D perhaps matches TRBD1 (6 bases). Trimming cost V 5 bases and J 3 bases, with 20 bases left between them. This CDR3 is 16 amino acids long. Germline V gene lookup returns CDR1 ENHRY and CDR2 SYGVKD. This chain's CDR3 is CAISPGIQGAHYEQYF. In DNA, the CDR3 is TGTGCCATCAGTCCAGGCATACAGGGAGCGCACTACGAGCAGTACTTC.

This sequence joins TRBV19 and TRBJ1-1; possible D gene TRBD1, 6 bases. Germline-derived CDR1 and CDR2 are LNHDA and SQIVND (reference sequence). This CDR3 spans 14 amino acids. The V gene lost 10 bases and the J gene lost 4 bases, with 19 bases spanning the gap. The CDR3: CATRGGFGSTEAFF. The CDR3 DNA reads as TGTGCCACAAGAGGGGGGTTTGGCAGCACTGAAGCTTTCTTT.

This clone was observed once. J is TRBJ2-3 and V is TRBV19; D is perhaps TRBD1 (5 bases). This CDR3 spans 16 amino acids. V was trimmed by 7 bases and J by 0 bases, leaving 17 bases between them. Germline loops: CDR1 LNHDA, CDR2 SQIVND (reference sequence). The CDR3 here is CASTTLPGPSTDTQYF. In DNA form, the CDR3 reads TGTGCCAGTACCACCCTCCCAGGGCCAAGCACAGATACGCAGTATTTT.

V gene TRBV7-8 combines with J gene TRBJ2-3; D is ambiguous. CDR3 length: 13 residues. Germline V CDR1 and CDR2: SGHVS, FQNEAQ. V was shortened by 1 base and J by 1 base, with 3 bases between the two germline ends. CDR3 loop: CASSLVGTDTQYF. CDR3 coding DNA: TGTGCCAGCAGCTTAGTGGGCACAGATACGCAGTATTTT.

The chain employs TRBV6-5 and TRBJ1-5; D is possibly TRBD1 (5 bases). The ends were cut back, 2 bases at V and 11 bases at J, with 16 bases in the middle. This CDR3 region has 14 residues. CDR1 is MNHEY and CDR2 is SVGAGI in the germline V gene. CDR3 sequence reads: CASSYGLTGYAQHF. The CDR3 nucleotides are TGTGCCAGCAGTTACGGTCTTACAGGCTACGCCCAGCATTTT.

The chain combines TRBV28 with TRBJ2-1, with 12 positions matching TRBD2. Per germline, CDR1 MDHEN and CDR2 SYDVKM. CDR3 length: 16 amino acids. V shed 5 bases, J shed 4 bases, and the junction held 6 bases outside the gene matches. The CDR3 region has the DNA TGTGCCAGCAGTCCTCTAGCGGGAGGGTCATACAATGAGCAGTTCTTC. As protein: CASSPLAGGSYNEQFF.

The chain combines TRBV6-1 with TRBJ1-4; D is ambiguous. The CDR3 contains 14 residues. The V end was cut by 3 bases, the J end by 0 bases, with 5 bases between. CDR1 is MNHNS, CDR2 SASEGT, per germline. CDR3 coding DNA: TGTGCCAGCAGTGATTTCGCAACTAATGAAAAACTGTTTTTT. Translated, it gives CASSDFATNEKLFF.

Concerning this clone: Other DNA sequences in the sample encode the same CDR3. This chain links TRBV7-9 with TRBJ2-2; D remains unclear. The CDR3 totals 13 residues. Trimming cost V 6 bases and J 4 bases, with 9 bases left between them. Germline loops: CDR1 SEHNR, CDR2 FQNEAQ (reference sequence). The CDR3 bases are TGTGCCAGCAGTTACGGTGGCACCGGGGAGCTGTTTTTT. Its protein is CASSYGGTGELFF.

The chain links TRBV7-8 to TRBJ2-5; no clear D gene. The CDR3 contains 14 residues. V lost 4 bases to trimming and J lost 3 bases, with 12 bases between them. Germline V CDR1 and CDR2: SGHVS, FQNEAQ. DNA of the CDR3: TGTGCCAGCAGCTCCTTGCAGTGGGAAGAGACCCAGTACTTC. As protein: CASSSLQWEETQYF.

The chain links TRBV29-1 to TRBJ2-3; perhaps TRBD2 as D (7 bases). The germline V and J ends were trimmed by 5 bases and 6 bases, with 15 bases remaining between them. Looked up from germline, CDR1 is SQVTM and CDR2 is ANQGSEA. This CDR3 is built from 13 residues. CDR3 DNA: TGCAGCGTTTTTAATGAGGGGGGGGATACGCAGTATTTT. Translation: CSVFNEGGDTQYF.

The CDR3 sequence: CASTPLGVGELFF. The CDR3 region has the DNA TGTGCCAGCACCCCCCTAGGTGTCGGGGAGCTGTTTTTT. The V call is TRBV6-5, the J call TRBJ2-2, with D unclear. Trimming pared 7 bases from V and 7 bases from J, leaving 13 bases between. The CDR3 has 13 residues. Germline assignment: CDR1 MNHEY and CDR2 SVGAGI.

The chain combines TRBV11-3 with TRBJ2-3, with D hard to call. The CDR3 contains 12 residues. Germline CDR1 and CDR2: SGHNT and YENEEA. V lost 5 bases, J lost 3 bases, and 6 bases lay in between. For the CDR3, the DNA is TGTGCCAGCAGCCTCCCTACAGATACGCAGTATTTT. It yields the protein CASSLPTDTQYF.

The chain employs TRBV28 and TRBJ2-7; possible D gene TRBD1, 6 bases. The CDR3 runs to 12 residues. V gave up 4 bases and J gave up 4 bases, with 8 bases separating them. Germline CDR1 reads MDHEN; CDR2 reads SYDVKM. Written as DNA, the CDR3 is TGTGCCAGCAGTTACACAGGGTACGAGCAGTACTTC. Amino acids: CASSYTGYEQYF.

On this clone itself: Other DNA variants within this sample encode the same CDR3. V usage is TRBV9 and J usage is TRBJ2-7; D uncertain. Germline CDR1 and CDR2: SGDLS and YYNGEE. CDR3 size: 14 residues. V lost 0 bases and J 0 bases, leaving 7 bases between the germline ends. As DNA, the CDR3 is TGTGCCAGCAGCGTAGGTGGTTCCTCCTACGAGCAGTACTTC. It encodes CASSVGGSSYEQYF.

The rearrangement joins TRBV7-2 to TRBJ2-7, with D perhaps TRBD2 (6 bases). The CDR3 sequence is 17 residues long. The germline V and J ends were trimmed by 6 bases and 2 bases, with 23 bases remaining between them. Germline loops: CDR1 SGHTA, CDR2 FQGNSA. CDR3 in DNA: TGTGCCAGCAGGCCTCCCTGGGAAGGAGGGAATACCTACGAGCAGTACTTC. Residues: CASRPPWEGGNTYEQYF.

The CDR3 region is CASGGYEQYF. CDR3 sequence (DNA): TGTGCCAGCGGCGGCTACGAGCAGTACTTC. This chain joins TRBV7-9 and TRBJ2-7; D unresolved. CDR3 length: 10 amino acids. Germline V gene data show CDR1 as SEHNR and CDR2 as FQNEAQ (reference sequence). V was shortened by 8 bases and J by 3 bases, with 5 bases between the two germline ends.

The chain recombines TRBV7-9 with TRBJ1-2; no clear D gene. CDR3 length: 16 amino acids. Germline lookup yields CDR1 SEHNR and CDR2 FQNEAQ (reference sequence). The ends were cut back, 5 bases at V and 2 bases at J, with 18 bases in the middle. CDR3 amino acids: CASSREADLRNYGYTF. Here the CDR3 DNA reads TGTGCCAGCAGCCGCGAGGCGGACTTACGGAACTATGGCTACACCTTC.

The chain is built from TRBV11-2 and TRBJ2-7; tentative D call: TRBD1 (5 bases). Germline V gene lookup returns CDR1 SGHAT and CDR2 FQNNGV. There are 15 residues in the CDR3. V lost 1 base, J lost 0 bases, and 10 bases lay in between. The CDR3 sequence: CASSLGRALSYEQYF. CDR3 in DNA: TGTGCCAGCAGCTTAGGCAGGGCCCTCTCCTACGAGCAGTACTTC. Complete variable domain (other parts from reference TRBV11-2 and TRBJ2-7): EAGVAQSPRYKIIEKRQSVAFWCNPISGHATLYWYQQILGQGPKLLIQFQNNGVVDDSQLPKDRFSAERLKGVDSTLKIQPAKLEDSAVYLCASSLGRALSYEQYFGPGTRLTVT.

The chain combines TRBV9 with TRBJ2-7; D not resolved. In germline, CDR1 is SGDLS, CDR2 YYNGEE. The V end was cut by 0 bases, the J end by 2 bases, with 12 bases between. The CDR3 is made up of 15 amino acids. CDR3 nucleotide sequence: TGTGCCAGCAGCGTAGGATACACTCCAACCTACGAGCAGTACTTC. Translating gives CASSVGYTPTYEQYF.

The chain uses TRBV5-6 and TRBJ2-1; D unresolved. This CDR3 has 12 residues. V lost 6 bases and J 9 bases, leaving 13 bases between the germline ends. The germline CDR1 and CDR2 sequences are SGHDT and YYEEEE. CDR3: CASTYILSEQFF. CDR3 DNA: TGTGCCAGCACATATATCTTGAGTGAGCAGTTCTTC.

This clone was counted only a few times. CDR3 bases: TGTGCCAGCAGTTGGGGGGGCAATCAGCCCCAGCATTTT. It codes for CASSWGGNQPQHF. The J gene is TRBJ1-5, the V gene TRBV6-5; D is possibly TRBD1 (5 bases). This CDR3 has 13 residues. The ends were cut back, 4 bases at V and 2 bases at J, with 6 bases in the middle. Per the germline V gene, CDR1 is MNHEY and CDR2 is SVGAGI.